This T cell receptor beta chain was found in a study of blood T cell repertoires in COVID-19 (dated by TCRdb to the early 2020s). Regarding the complete study: Samples from collaborators originated in the United States, Italy and Spain and spanned both the acute and convalescent phases of COVID-19. A freely available public database, intended as a resource for researchers studying the immune response to SARS-CoV-2, is where the repertoires were released. Where available, HLA class I and class II types were taken from metadata supplied by the sample provider and were not determined by assay-based typing. The material from the prospective study consisted of cDNA or gDNA derived from T cells, B-cell-depleted T cells, or PBMCs. The samples were drawn from the first 160 participants of the ongoing ImmuneRACE study and from over a thousand subjects provided by 6 global collaborators. Subjects who had been exposed to COVID-19, were actively infected with it, or had recovered from it provided the deeply sampled blood TCRbeta repertoires that made up the dataset. A de-identified subject ID, COVID-19 status, age in years and sex were almost always included in the sample metadata.

The immunoSEQ Assay, a bias-controlled multiplex PCR, was used to amplify TCRbeta CDR3 regions from genomic DNA. The study's processing was this. Nucleated cell counts per sample were estimated from amplification of reference gene primers within the assay. To quantify the absolute abundance of each unique TCRbeta CDR3 rearrangement, sequence reads were collapsed and filtered. For each sample, productive Simpson clonality was calculated as the square root of Simpson's diversity index across productive rearrangements. The table was pulled from immuneACCESS by TCRdb, which kept in-frame rearrangements only. Such tables lose some clones; where checked, under half of the loss comes from unresolved V genes, and the rest has no known cause. The V and J calls and clone size were taken over from that table, and D and trimming were inferred from the DNA. For this sample there are about 20,000 clones; approximately 90% appear just once. Of the sample, 15% to 20% is held by the ten largest clones.

Comment on this clone: Its target antigen remains unknown. No quality values exist for individual bases; no much larger clone is one base distant.

What the work shows at the level of the full study, not this receptor alone: The quantity of clinical and demographic metadata differed by source and by participant and was supplied without curation.

The collaborating institutions used their own protocols to collect whole blood in K2EDTA tubes. For TCRbeta analysis, collaborators shipped samples as frozen whole blood, isolated PBMCs, or DNA extracted from either of those sample types. This TCR came from a human donor in a cohort sampled during active COVID-19. The sequenced sample consisted of peripheral blood.

The CDR3 reads as follows: CASSIVRLAGENEQFF. DNA sequence: TGTGCCAGTAGTATAGTTCGACTAGCGGGAGAGAATGAGCAGTTCTTC. The rearrangement joined TRBV19 to TRBJ2-1; 12 central bases correspond to TRBD2. According to the germline V gene (reference sequence), CDR1 reads LNHDA and CDR2 reads SQIVND. Spanning cysteine to phenylalanine, the CDR3 consists of 16 amino acids. The CDR3 DNA has 48 bases and is translated from base 1. For this chain, trimming is 1 base at the V end and 7 bases at the J end, and the number of junction bases without a gene match is 5.